This T cell receptor (beta chain) emerged from a study of T cells in Graves' hyperthyroidism and ophthalmopathy. Findings and caveats of the study: The model identified upcoming ophthalmopathy a median approximately six months ahead of onset. The authors' 13 V-J model separated ophthalmopathy from stable hyperthyroidism.

Researchers amplified the TCR beta CDR3 regions from RNA transcripts. A first-round RT-PCR of the TCR CDR3 used the HTBI primer set. TCRdb re-derived calls from the multiplex PCR reads in MiXCR, one entry per CDR3 protein. The repertoire consists of a few hundred thousand distinct CDR3 sequences, with just over 45% occurring once and the leading ten covering 15% to 20%. This clonotype has ten or more counts. Its specificity is unknown. The sequence derives from an adult woman with Graves' disease, either hyperthyroidism or ophthalmopathy (not recorded which). Specimen: peripheral blood or thyroid tissue (not recorded which).

CDR3 coding DNA: TGTGCCAGCAGTGAATGGCAGGAAGATGAAGCTTTCTTT. Its translation is CASSEWQEDEAFF. The chain couples TRBV2 to TRBJ1-1; no clear D. The germline CDR1 and CDR2 sequences are SNHLY and FYNNEI. Deletions cut 2 bases from V and 7 bases from J, with 11 bases between. The CDR3 contains 13 residues.